What follows are 13 T cell receptor beta chains derived from one specimen sequenced in a study of response to subunit inactivated influenza vaccine. MiXCR, run by TCRdb on the RT-PCR reads, gives a single entry per CDR3 protein. Of about 800,000 distinct CDR3 sequences detected, 21% appear once; the ten largest clones hold roughly 10%. The sequences come from PBMCs from blood, collected roughly 5 days after vaccination. Receptor source: a man between 50 and 59 years old who received an inactivated influenza vaccine.

In this sample, this clonotype turned up many times. The V and J genes are TRBV5-1 and TRBJ1-3; the D is unclear. V shed 5 bases and J shed 0 bases, with 18 bases lying between them. Germline CDR1 and CDR2: SGHRS and YFSETQ. The CDR3 is made up of 17 amino acids. DNA of the CDR3: TGCGCCAGCAGTGCGACGGTCTACGATTACTCTGGAAACACCATATATTTT. Protein: CASSATVYDYSGNTIYF.

The chain carries TRBV7-9 and TRBJ2-5; D unclear. Per the germline V gene, CDR1 is SEHNR and CDR2 is FQNEAQ (reference sequence). The V gene lost 5 bases and the J gene lost 0 bases, with 10 bases spanning the gap. The CDR3 runs 14 residues. DNA of the CDR3: TGTGCCAGCAGCCCAAGTGCTTACCAAGAGACCCAGTACTTC. This codes for CASSPSAYQETQYF.

The chain has TRBV7-2 and TRBJ2-5; TRBD2 aligns across 8 bases. Trimming removed 0 bases from V and 2 bases from J; junction bases left unmatched: 8. Germline V gene sequence: CDR1 SGHTA, CDR2 FQGNSA. CDR3 length equals 17 residues. For the CDR3, the DNA is TGTGCCAGCAGCTTAGCGCGGGCTAGCGGGCCACAAGAGACCCAGTACTTC. It is translated as CASSLARASGPQETQYF.

This clonotype was counted only a few times. This sequence joins TRBV12-3 or TRBV12-4 and TRBJ2-5; 7 positions match TRBD2. V shed 8 bases and J 5 bases; nucleotides not matched to a gene: 14. This CDR3 is built from 15 residues. CDR3 amino acids: CASSGSGTMMETQYF. CDR3 DNA sequence: TGTGCCAGCTCAGGATCTGGGACTATGATGGAGACCCAGTACTTC.

This clonotype was found a few times. V gene TRBV7-2 combines with J gene TRBJ1-2; TRBD1 might be the D (6 bases). Trimming took 5 bases from V and 4 from J, leaving 17 bases between them. In germline, CDR1 is SGHTA, CDR2 FQGNSA. The CDR3 contains 15 residues. CDR3: CASSPVPGQSYGYTF. In DNA, the CDR3 is TGTGCCAGCAGCCCCGTCCCGGGACAAAGCTATGGCTACACCTTC. The full variable domain, completed using reference TRBV7-2 and TRBJ1-2, is GAGVSQSPSNKVTEKGKDVELRCDPISGHTALYWYRQSLGQGLEFLIYFQGNSAPDKSGLPSDRFSAERTGGSVSTLTIQRTQQEDSAVYLCASSPVPGQSYGYTFGSGTRLTVV.

This clonotype was counted a few times. This chain uses TRBV5-1 with TRBJ1-5; the D gene is possibly TRBD1 (6 bases). The CDR3 loop spans 15 amino acids. The V and J ends lost 1 base and 2 bases respectively, with 10 bases between them. The germline V gene has CDR1 SGHRS and CDR2 YFSETQ. CDR3 bases: TGCGCCAGCAGCTTGTTGGGACACGGCAATCAGCCCCAGCATTTT. This translates into CASSLLGHGNQPQHF.

This chain uses TRBV20-1 with TRBJ2-1; 10 positions match TRBD2. The CDR3 totals 14 residues. Germline CDR1 DFQATT, CDR2 SNEGSKA (reference sequence). V trimming: 3 bases; J trimming: 8 bases; junction bases outside the gene matches: 7. The CDR3 nucleotides read TGCAGTGCTAGCACGGGACTAGCGACCGATGAGCAGTTCTTC. Its protein is CSASTGLATDEQFF.

This clonotype was recorded a few times. The rearrangement joins TRBV24-1 to TRBJ2-3; D gene unclear. V lost 9 bases to trimming and J lost 2 bases, with 5 bases between them. Germline V gene data show CDR1 as KGHDR and CDR2 as SFDVKD. The CDR3 is made up of 11 amino acids. CDR3 sequence reads: CATGVTDTQYF. The CDR3, as DNA: TGTGCCACCGGTGTCACAGATACGCAGTATTTT.

The J gene is TRBJ2-5, the V gene TRBV6-1; 11 nucleotides line up with TRBD1. CDR1 MNHNS and CDR2 SASEGT come from the germline V gene. The trim removed 10 bases at V and 5 bases at J, leaving 6 bases unmatched. This CDR3 has 13 amino acids. Here the CDR3 reads CATRDRGWETQYF. The CDR3 DNA sequence: TGTGCCACCCGGGACAGGGGGTGGGAGACCCAGTACTTC.

This clonotype was counted between two and nine times. V gene TRBV29-1 combines with J gene TRBJ2-7; unclear D gene. Per germline, CDR1 SQVTM and CDR2 ANQGSEA. The CDR3 has 13 residues. Trimming took off 6 bases at V and 0 bases at J, with 12 bases between the two ends. CDR3 region: CSVASAVSYEQYF. CDR3 DNA sequence: TGCAGCGTCGCATCGGCAGTCTCCTACGAGCAGTACTTC.

The genes are TRBV20-1 and TRBJ2-3, with TRBD2 identical over 14 bases. This CDR3 has 16 amino acids. Germline V gives CDR1 DFQATT, CDR2 SNEGSKA (reference sequence). With V trimmed by 2 bases and J by 4 bases, 5 bases remained unmatched. The CDR3 DNA reads as TGCAGTGCTAGAAGGGCGGGACTAGCGGGAGCAGATACGCAGTATTTT. The encoded protein is CSARRAGLAGADTQYF.

The chain is built from TRBV12-3 or TRBV12-4 and TRBJ2-5; no firm D call. V was trimmed by 2 bases and J by 3 bases, leaving 4 bases between them. The CDR3 has 12 residues. CDR3 sequence (DNA): TGTGCCAGCAGTTTATCCAAAGAGACCCAGTACTTC. It is translated as CASSLSKETQYF.

A single count supports this clonotype. The germline gene is not matched at one end of the junction; a read error may be the cause. The chain links TRBV10-2 to TRBJ1-2; D is unclear. The CDR3 contains 13 residues. Germline V gives CDR1 WSHSY, CDR2 SAAADI. CDR3 DNA: TGCGCCAGCACTGAGGTTTCCAGCTATGGCTACACCTTC. Its translation: CASTEVSSYGYTF.